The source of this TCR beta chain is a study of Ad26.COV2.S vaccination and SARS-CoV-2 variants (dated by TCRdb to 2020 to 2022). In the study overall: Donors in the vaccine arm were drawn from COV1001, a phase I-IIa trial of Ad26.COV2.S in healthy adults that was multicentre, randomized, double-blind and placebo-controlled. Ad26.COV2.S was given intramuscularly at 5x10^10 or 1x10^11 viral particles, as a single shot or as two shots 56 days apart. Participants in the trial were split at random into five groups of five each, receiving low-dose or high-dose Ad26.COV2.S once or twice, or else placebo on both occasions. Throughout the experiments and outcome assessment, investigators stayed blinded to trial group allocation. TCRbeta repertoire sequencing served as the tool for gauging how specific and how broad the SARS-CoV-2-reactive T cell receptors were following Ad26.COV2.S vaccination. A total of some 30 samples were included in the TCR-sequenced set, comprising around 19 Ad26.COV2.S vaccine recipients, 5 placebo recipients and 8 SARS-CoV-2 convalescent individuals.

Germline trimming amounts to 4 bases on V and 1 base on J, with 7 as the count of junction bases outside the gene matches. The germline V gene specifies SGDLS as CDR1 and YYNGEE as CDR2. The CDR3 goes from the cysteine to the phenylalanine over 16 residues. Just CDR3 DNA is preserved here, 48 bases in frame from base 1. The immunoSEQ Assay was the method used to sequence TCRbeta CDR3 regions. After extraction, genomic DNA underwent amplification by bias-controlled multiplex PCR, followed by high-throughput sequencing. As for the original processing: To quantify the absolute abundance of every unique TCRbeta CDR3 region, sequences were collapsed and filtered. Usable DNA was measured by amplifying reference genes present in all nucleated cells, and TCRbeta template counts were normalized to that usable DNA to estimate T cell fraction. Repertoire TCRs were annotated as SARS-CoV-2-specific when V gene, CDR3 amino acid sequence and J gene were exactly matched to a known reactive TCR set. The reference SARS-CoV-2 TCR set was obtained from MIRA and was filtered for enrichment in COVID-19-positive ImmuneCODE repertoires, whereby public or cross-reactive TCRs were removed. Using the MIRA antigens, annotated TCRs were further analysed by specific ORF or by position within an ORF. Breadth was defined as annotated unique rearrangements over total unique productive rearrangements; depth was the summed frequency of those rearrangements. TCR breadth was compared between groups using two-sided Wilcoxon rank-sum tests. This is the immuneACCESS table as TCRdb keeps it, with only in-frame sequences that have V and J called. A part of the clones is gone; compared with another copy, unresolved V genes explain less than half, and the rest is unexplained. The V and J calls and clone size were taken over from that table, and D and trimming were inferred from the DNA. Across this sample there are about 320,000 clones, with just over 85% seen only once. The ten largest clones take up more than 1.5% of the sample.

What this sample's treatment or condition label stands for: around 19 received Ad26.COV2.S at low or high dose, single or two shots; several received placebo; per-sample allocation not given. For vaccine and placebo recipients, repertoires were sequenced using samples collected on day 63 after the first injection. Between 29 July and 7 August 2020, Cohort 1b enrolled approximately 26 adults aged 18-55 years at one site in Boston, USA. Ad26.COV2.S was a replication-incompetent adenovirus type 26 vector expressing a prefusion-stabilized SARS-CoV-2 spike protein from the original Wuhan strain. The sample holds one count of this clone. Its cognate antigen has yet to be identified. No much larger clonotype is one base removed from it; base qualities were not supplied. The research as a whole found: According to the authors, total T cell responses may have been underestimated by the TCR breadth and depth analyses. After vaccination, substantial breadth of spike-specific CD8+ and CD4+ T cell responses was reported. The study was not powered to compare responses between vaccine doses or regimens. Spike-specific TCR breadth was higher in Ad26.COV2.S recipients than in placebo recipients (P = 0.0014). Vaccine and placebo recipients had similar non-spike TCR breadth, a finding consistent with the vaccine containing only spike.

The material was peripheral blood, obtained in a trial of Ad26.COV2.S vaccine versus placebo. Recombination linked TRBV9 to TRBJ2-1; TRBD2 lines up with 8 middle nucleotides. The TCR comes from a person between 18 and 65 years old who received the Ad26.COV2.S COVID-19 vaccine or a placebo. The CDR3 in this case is CASSPYTGGSYNEQFF. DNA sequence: TGTGCCAGCAGCCCTTACACGGGGGGGTCCTACAATGAGCAGTTCTTC.